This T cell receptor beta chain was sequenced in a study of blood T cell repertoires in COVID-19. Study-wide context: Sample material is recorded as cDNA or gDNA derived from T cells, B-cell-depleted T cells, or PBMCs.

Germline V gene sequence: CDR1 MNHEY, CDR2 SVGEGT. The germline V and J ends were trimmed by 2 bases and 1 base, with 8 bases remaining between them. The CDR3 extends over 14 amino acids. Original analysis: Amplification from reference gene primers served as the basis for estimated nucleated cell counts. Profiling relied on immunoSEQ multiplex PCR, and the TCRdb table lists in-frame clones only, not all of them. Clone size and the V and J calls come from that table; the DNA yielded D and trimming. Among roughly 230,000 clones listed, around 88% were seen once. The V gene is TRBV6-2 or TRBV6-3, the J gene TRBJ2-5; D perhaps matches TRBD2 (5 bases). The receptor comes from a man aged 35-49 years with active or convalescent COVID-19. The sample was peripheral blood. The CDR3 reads CASSYVGGQETQYF. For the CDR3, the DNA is TGTGCCAGCAGTTACGTCGGAGGCCAAGAGACCCAGTACTTC.